The sequence of this TCR beta chain was determined in a study of lymphopenia after photon versus proton radiotherapy. Germline loops: CDR1 MNHNS, CDR2 SASEGT. CDR3 length: 16 amino acids. V lost 2 bases, J lost 2 bases, and 16 bases lay in between. Clones were read by immunoSEQ multiplex PCR, and TCRdb kept only the in-frame ones, dropping some. The sample yields 50,000 to 65,000 clones, approximately 86% seen once. The chain combines TRBV6-1 with TRBJ2-7, with D perhaps matching TRBD2 (6 bases). The input for sequencing was peripheral blood, taken from a patient treated with proton-based radiotherapy. The receptor's source is an elderly man with esophageal cancer. The CDR3 sequence is CASSELLVAEAYEQYF. As DNA, the CDR3 is TGTGCCAGCAGTGAATTATTGGTAGCGGAGGCCTACGAGCAGTACTTC.